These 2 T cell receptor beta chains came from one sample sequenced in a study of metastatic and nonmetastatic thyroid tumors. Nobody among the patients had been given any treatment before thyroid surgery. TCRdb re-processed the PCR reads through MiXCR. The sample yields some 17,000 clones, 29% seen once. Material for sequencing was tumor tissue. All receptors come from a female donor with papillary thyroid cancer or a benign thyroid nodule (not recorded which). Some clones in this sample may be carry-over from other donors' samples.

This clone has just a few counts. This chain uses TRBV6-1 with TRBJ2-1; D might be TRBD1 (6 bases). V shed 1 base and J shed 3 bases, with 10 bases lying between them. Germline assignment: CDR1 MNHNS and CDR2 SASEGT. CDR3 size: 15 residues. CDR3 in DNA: TGTGCCAGCAGTGAAGATCCGGACAGCTACAATGAGCAGTTCTTC. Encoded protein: CASSEDPDSYNEQFF.

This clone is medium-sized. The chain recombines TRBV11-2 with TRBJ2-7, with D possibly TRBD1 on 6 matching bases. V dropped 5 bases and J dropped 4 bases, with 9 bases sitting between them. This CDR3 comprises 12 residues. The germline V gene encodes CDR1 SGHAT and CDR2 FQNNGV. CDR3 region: CASSPTGYEQYF. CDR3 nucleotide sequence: TGTGCCAGCAGCCCGACAGGTTACGAGCAGTACTTC.